Following are 28 T cell receptor beta chains from one sample sequenced in a study of blood T cell repertoires in COVID-19. Clones were sequenced by immunoSEQ multiplex PCR, and TCRdb holds only the in-frame ones, with some missing. In the table there are roughly 43,000 clones, 89% of which are singletons. Sequencing was done on a sample of peripheral blood. Every receptor here comes from a man in his 70s with active COVID-19.

The rearrangement uses TRBV15 and TRBJ1-6; TRBD1 is a possible D gene (5 bases). Germline assignment: CDR1 LNHNV and CDR2 YYDKDF (reference sequence). The CDR3 is 16 residues long. Trimming took 1 base from V and 8 from J, leaving 15 bases between them. Here the CDR3 DNA reads TGTGCCACCAGCAGAGTTCGGGGGAGTTCCGATTCACCCCTCCACTTT. Amino acid sequence: CATSRVRGSSDSPLHF.

CDR3 in DNA: TGTGCCACCTCGACTAGCGGGGGGGTGGAAGATACGCAGTATTTT. Its translation is CATSTSGGVEDTQYF. The genes are TRBV19 and TRBJ2-3; 14 nucleotides agree with TRBD2. V gave up 10 bases and J gave up 5 bases; unmatched junction bases: 8. CDR3 length: 15 residues. Germline loops: CDR1 LNHDA, CDR2 SQIVND (reference sequence).

J is TRBJ2-1 and V is TRBV19, with TRBD1 matching over 10 bases. Germline V CDR1 and CDR2: LNHDA, SQIVND (reference sequence). Trimming cost V 7 bases and J 2 bases; bases outside gene matches: 8. The CDR3 spans 16 residues. CDR3 amino acids: CASTATGTGAYNEQFF. Here the CDR3 DNA reads TGTGCCAGTACCGCTACCGGGACAGGGGCCTACAATGAGCAGTTCTTC.

The genes are TRBV11-2 and TRBJ1-4; TRBD1 matches 9 bases. Germline trimming cut 2 bases from V and 8 bases from J; bases unmatched to any gene: 9. The CDR3 is 16 residues long. CDR1 and CDR2 from the germline V gene are SGHAT and FQNNGV. CDR3 coding DNA: TGTGCCAGCAGCTTATTCGGGACAGGGTTACGGGAAAAACTGTTTTTT. Encoded protein: CASSLFGTGLREKLFF.

V is TRBV6-5 and J is TRBJ1-5, with D maybe TRBD1 (5 bases). V shed 4 bases and J shed 7 bases, with 11 bases lying between them. Germline assignment: CDR1 MNHEY and CDR2 SVGAGI. The CDR3 is made up of 13 amino acids. The CDR3 region has the DNA TGTGCCAGCAGTTTCAGGGTAGGGCAGCCCCAGCATTTT. Translated, it gives CASSFRVGQPQHF.

This sequence joins TRBV6-6 and TRBJ2-7; 12 nucleotides line up with TRBD2. Germline lookup yields CDR1 MNHNY and CDR2 SVGAGI (reference sequence). This CDR3 is 14 amino acids long. The V segment lost 8 bases and the J segment 2 bases; nucleotides outside the gene matches: 4. The CDR3 DNA sequence: TGTGCCAGCCTAGCGGGGGGGACTACCTACGAGCAGTACTTC. It yields the protein CASLAGGTTYEQYF.

The chain carries TRBV19 and TRBJ1-3, with D possibly TRBD1 on 6 matching bases. V was shortened by 3 bases and J by 4 bases, with 13 bases between the two germline ends. CDR1 is LNHDA, CDR2 SQIVND, per germline (reference sequence). The CDR3 totals 15 residues. In DNA form, the CDR3 reads TGTGCCAGTAGTATCCGGACAGTTTCAGGAAACACCATATATTTT. This gives the protein CASSIRTVSGNTIYF.

This sequence joins TRBV28 and TRBJ1-6, with 9 positions matching TRBD1. The germline V gene encodes CDR1 MDHEN and CDR2 SYDVKM. The V segment lost 6 bases and the J segment 0 bases; nucleotides outside the gene matches: 0. The CDR3 spans 15 residues. CDR3: CASRGQGSYNSPLHF. CDR3 coding DNA: TGTGCCAGCAGGGGACAGGGCTCCTATAATTCACCCCTCCACTTT.

This chain connects TRBV9 to TRBJ1-2, with D perhaps TRBD1 (6 bases). This CDR3 region has 14 residues. V was clipped by 1 base and J by 6 bases, with 13 bases between them. Germline V gene lookup returns CDR1 SGDLS and CDR2 YYNGEE. In nucleotides, the CDR3 is TGTGCCAGCAGCGTAATGGTCCAGGGGCATGGCTACACCTTC. Its protein product is CASSVMVQGHGYTF.

The V and J genes are TRBV15 and TRBJ2-3; D remains unclear. V gave up 8 bases and J gave up 2 bases, with 11 bases separating them. In germline, CDR1 is LNHNV, CDR2 YYDKDF (reference sequence). The CDR3 is 13 amino acids. CDR3 in amino acids: CATGAELTDTQYF. The CDR3 DNA sequence: TGTGCCACCGGAGCTGAACTCACAGATACGCAGTATTTT.

J is TRBJ1-1 and V is TRBV5-1; no clear D gene. Germline CDR1 and CDR2: SGHRS and YFSETQ. Trimming took off 7 bases at V and 6 bases at J, with 10 bases between the two ends. The CDR3 is 11 residues long. CDR3 sequence (DNA): TGCGCCAGCCACACGAGGTCTGAAGCTTTCTTT. Encoded protein: CASHTRSEAFF.

The rearrangement joins TRBV6-5 to TRBJ1-1; weak D call: TRBD1 (6 bases). The CDR3 contains 16 residues. The V end was cut by 0 bases, the J end by 0 bases, with 11 bases between. Germline V gene data show CDR1 as MNHEY and CDR2 as SVGAGI. CDR3 region: CASSYSSGAMNTEAFF. CDR3 in DNA: TGTGCCAGCAGTTACTCGTCAGGGGCAATGAACACTGAAGCTTTCTTT.

The gene calls are TRBV6-2 or TRBV6-3 and TRBJ2-7, with a possible D match to TRBD1 (6 bases). The germline gives CDR1 MNHEY, CDR2 SVGEGT. The V end was cut by 4 bases, the J end by 7 bases, with 20 bases between. CDR3 size: 15 residues. The CDR3 here is CASSSTRDNAFEQYF. The CDR3 DNA reads TGTGCCAGCAGTTCGACCCGGGACAACGCCTTTGAGCAGTACTTC.

This clone was found a few times. The V call is TRBV12-3 or TRBV12-4, the J call TRBJ2-5; 7 positions match TRBD2. J gave up 4 bases and V 6 bases, and 2 bases lay outside the gene matches. The CDR3 length is 12 residues. The CDR3 region is CASSWGGETQYF. The CDR3 DNA reads TGTGCCAGCAGCTGGGGGGGAGAGACCCAGTACTTC.

The CDR3 DNA follows: TGTGCCAGCAGCGGCGCCACGGGACAGGATTTATACGAGCAGTACTTC. It codes for CASSGATGQDLYEQYF. The genes are TRBV7-9 and TRBJ2-7, with 8 bases matching TRBD1. V gave up 5 bases and J gave up 4 bases; unmatched junction bases: 13. Germline V gene sequence: CDR1 SEHNR, CDR2 FQNEAQ (reference sequence). This CDR3 has 16 amino acids.

The chain has TRBV7-2 and TRBJ1-4; D unclear. The V end was cut by 3 bases, the J end by 5 bases, with 10 bases between. The CDR3 extends over 14 amino acids. Germline lookup yields CDR1 SGHTA and CDR2 FQGNSA. CDR3 protein: CASSFRQRNEKLFF. The CDR3 DNA reads as TGTGCCAGCAGCTTCAGGCAAAGGAATGAAAAACTGTTTTTT.

The V call is TRBV4-1, the J call TRBJ2-7, with TRBD1 as a possible D gene (6 bases). Germline lookup yields CDR1 MGHRA and CDR2 YSYEKL. The length of the CDR3 is 14 residues. Trimming shortened V by 1 base and J by 4 bases, and 11 bases separated the two germline ends. The CDR3 protein is CASSQGTELYEQYF. CDR3 in DNA: TGCGCCAGCAGCCAAGGGACAGAATTATACGAGCAGTACTTC.

V gene TRBV19 combines with J gene TRBJ1-4; D is unclear. CDR3 length: 17 residues. The V end was cut by 6 bases, the J end by 0 bases, with 17 bases between. CDR1 LNHDA and CDR2 SQIVND come from the germline V gene (reference sequence). CDR3 loop: CASRQWAIPATNEKLFF. The CDR3 bases are TGTGCCAGTAGGCAGTGGGCAATTCCCGCAACTAATGAAAAACTGTTTTTT.

In DNA, the CDR3 is TGTGCCAGCAGCCCCTTCCCGCAGCGGGGGCCTAGCTCAGATACGCAGTATTTT. Encoded protein: CASSPFPQRGPSSDTQYF. The J gene is TRBJ2-3, the V gene TRBV7-2; the match to TRBD2 covers 8 bases. The length of the CDR3 is 18 residues. J was trimmed by 4 bases and V by 5 bases; bases with no gene match: 17. CDR1 and CDR2 from the germline V gene are SGHTA and FQGNSA.

In its sample, this clone was seen once. The V and J genes are TRBV5-1 and TRBJ2-7, with a weak D call TRBD2 (6 bases). CDR3 length: 15 amino acids. V dropped 0 bases and J dropped 5 bases, with 15 bases sitting between them. Germline V gene data show CDR1 as SGHRS and CDR2 as YFSETQ. The CDR3 DNA reads TGCGCCAGCAGCTTGGAAAGCCAGGAGGGGCACGAGCAGTACTTC. This gives the protein CASSLESQEGHEQYF.

The V gene is TRBV19, the J gene TRBJ2-5; 10 positions match TRBD1. CDR1 LNHDA and CDR2 SQIVND come from the germline V gene (reference sequence). The ends lost 4 bases at V and 4 bases at J; junction bases unmatched: 6. The CDR3 extends over 15 amino acids. As DNA, the CDR3 is TGTGCCAGTAGTACTGGGACAGGGGATCTAGAGACCCAGTACTTC. Its protein is CASSTGTGDLETQYF.

The chain combines TRBV6-6 with TRBJ1-2; D perhaps matches TRBD1 (6 bases). This CDR3 has 15 amino acids. Germline V lookup: CDR1 MNHNY, CDR2 SVGAGI (reference sequence). Between the trimmed V and J ends, which lost 6 bases and 8 bases, there was a span of 22 bases. The CDR3 spells CASRESQPGAVGYTF. CDR3 in DNA: TGTGCCAGCAGAGAGTCCCAACCAGGGGCGGTAGGCTACACCTTC.

The chain recombines TRBV4-2 with TRBJ2-1; 7 bases are a match to TRBD2. Germline values: CDR1 LGHNA, CDR2 YNFKEQ. V shed 1 base, J shed 8 bases, and the junction held 8 bases outside the gene matches. This CDR3 region has 15 residues. CDR3 region: CASSQVEASGDEQFF. The CDR3 DNA follows: TGTGCCAGCAGCCAAGTAGAGGCTAGCGGTGATGAGCAGTTCTTC.

The genes are TRBV27 and TRBJ2-7; maybe TRBD2 (6 bases). There are 17 residues in the CDR3. V lost 2 bases and J lost 0, with 17 bases in between. Germline assignment: CDR1 MNHEY and CDR2 SMNVEV (reference sequence). CDR3 coding DNA: TGTGCCAGCAGTTTACGAGACCGGGACTCGAGCTCCTACGAGCAGTACTTC. This codes for CASSLRDRDSSSYEQYF.

CDR3 residues: CASTRQSYTEAFF. CDR3 DNA sequence: TGTGCCAGCACTCGACAGTCATACACTGAAGCTTTCTTT. The chain has TRBV6-6 and TRBJ1-1; D is perhaps TRBD1 (5 bases). Germline CDR1 MNHNY, CDR2 SVGAGI (reference sequence). CDR3 length: 13 amino acids. V lost 7 bases, J lost 3 bases, and 12 bases lay in between.

The chain recombines TRBV10-3 with TRBJ1-5; no reliable D call. The germline gives CDR1 ENHRY, CDR2 SYGVKD. V lost 0 bases and J 4 bases, leaving 7 bases between the germline ends. The CDR3 covers 14 residues. CDR3 coding DNA: TGTGCCATCAGTGAGTCTAGCCGTAATCAGCCCCAGCATTTT. This gives the protein CAISESSRNQPQHF.

This chain connects TRBV5-1 to TRBJ2-2; 12 bases line up with TRBD2. The CDR3 contains 19 residues. The V gene end was trimmed by 0 bases and the J gene end by 7 bases; junction bases not matched to a gene: 13. The germline gives CDR1 SGHRS, CDR2 YFSETQ. CDR3 amino acids: CASSLGLAGAKSPNGELFF. Written as DNA, the CDR3 is TGCGCCAGCAGCTTGGGACTAGCGGGGGCCAAAAGCCCGAACGGGGAGCTGTTTTTT.

The rearrangement joins TRBV5-4 to TRBJ2-1, with 8 bases fitting TRBD2. Germline V gene lookup returns CDR1 SGHNT and CDR2 YYREEE (reference sequence). V lost 0 bases and J lost 5; bases outside the gene matches: 1. The CDR3 extends over 14 amino acids. The CDR3 here is CASSLGRGDNEQFF. CDR3 DNA: TGTGCCAGCAGCTTGGGGCGGGGGGACAATGAGCAGTTCTTC.